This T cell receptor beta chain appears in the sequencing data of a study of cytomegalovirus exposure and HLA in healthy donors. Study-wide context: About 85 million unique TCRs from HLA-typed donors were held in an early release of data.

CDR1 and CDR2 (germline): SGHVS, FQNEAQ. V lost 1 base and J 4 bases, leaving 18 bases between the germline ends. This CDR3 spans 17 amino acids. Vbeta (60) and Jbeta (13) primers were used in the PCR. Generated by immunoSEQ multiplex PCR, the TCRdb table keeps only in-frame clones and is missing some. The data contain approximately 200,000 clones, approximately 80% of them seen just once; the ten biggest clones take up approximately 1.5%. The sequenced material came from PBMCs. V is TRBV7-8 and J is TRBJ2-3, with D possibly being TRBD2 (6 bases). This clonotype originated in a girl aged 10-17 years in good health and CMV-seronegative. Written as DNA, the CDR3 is TGTGCCAGCAGCTTAGATCCGGGGACTTTCAGGGCAGATACGCAGTATTTT. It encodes CASSLDPGTFRADTQYF. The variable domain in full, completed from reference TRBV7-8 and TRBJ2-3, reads GAGVSQSPRYKVAKRGQDVALRCDPISGHVSLFWYQQALGQGPEFLTYFQNEAQLDKSGLPSDRFFAERPEGSVSTLKIQRTQQEDSAVYLCASSLDPGTFRADTQYFGPGTRLTVL.